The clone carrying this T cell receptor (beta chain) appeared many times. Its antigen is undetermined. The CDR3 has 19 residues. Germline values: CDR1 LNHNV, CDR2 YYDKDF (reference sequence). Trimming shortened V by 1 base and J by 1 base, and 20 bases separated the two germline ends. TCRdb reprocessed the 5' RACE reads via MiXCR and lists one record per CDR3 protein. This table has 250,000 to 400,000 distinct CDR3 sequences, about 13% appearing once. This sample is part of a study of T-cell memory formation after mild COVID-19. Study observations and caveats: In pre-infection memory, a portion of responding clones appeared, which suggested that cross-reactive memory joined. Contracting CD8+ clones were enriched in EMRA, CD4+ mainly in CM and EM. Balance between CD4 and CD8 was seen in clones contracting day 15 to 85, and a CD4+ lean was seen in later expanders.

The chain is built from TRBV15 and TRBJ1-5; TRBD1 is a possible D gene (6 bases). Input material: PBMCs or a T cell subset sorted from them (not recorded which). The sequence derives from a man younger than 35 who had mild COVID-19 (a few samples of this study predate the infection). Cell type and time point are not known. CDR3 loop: CATSRVGGGRLASNQPQHF. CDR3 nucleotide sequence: TGTGCCACCAGCAGAGTAGGTGGGGGGCGCTTGGCGAGCAATCAGCCCCAGCATTTT.